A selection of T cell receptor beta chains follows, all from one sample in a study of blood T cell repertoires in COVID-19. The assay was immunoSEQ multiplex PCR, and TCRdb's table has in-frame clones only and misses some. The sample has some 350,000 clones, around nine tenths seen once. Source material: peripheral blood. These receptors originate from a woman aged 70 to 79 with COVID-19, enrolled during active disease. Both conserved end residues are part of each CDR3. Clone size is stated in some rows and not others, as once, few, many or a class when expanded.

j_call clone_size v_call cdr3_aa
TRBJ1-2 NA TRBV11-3 CASSLSTGVLYGYTF
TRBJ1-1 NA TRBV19 CASSTRAENTEAFF
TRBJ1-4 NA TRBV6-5 CASSQEREKLFF
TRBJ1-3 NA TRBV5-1 CASSLDESSGNTIYF
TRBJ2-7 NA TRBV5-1 CASSLASQYEQYF
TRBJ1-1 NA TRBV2 CASRTALVNTEAFF
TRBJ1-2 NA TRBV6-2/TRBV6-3 CASSADDRGYDDGYTF
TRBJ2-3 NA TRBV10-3 CAIGGGDTQYF
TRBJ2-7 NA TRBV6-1 CASSEGVGQGYEQYF
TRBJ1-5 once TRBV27 CASSFGTGGNQPQHF
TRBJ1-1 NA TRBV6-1 CASSEDRADTEAFF